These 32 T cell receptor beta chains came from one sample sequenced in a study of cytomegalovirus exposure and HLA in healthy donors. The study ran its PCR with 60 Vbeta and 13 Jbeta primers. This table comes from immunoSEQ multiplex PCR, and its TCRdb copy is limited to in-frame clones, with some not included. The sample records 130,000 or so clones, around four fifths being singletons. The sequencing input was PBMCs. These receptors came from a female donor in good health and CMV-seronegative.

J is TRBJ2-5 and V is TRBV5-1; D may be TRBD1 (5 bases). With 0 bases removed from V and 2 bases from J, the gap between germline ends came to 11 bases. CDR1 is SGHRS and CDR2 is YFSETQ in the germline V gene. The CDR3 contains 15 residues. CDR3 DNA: TGCGCCAGCAGCTTGGGGGGCGCATCGCAAGAGACCCAGTACTTC. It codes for CASSLGGASQETQYF.

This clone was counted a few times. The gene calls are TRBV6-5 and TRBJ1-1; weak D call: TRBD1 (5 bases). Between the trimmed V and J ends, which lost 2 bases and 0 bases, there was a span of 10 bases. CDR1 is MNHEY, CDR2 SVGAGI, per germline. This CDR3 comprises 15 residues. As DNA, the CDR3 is TGTGCCAGCAGTTACATTGGGGCGATGAACACTGAAGCTTTCTTT. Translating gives CASSYIGAMNTEAFF.

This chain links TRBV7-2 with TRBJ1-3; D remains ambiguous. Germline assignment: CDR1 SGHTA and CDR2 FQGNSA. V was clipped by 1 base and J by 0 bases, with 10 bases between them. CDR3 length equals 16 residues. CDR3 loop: CASSLVAGNSGNTIYF. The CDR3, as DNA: TGTGCCAGCAGCTTAGTCGCCGGGAACTCTGGAAACACCATATATTTT.

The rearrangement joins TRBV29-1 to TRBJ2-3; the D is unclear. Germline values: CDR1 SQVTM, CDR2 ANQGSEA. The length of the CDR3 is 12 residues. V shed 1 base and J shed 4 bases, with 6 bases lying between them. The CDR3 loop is CSVEVSADTQYF. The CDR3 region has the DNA TGCAGCGTTGAAGTTTCGGCAGATACGCAGTATTTT.

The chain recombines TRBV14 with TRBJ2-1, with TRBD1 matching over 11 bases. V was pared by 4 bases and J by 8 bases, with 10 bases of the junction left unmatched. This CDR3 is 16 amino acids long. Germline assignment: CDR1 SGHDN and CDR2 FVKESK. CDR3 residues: CASSLLGTGGSYEQFF. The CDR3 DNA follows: TGTGCCAGCAGCCTACTCGGGACAGGGGGGTCATATGAGCAGTTCTTC.

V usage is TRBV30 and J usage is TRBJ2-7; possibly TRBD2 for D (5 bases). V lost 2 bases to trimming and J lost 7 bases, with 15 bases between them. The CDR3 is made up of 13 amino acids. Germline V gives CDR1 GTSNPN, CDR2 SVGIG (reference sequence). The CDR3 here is CAWSQDSVREQYF. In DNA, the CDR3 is TGTGCCTGGAGTCAGGACTCAGTACGGGAGCAGTACTTC.

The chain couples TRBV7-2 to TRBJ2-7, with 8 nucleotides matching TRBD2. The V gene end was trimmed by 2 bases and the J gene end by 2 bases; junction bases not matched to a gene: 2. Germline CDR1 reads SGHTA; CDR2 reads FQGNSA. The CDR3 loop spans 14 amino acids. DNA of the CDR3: TGTGCCAGCAGCTTACAGCGGGGGACCTACGAGCAGTACTTC. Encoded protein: CASSLQRGTYEQYF. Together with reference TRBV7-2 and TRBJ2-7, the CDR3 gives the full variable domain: GAGVSQSPSNKVTEKGKDVELRCDPISGHTALYWYRQSLGQGLEFLIYFQGNSAPDKSGLPSDRFSAERTGGSVSTLTIQRTQQEDSAVYLCASSLQRGTYEQYFGPGTRLTVT.

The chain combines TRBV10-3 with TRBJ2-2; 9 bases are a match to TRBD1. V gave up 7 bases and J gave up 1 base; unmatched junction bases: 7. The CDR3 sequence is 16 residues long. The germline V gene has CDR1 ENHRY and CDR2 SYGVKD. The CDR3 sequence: CAIKPGQGVNTGELFF. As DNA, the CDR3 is TGTGCCATCAAGCCGGGACAGGGTGTGAACACCGGGGAGCTGTTTTTT.

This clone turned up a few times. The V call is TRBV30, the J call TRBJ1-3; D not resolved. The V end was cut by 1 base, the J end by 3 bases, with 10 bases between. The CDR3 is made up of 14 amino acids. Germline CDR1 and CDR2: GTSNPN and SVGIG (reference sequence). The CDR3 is CAWSGGNLGNTIYF. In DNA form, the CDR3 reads TGTGCCTGGAGTGGCGGGAACCTTGGAAACACCATATATTTT.

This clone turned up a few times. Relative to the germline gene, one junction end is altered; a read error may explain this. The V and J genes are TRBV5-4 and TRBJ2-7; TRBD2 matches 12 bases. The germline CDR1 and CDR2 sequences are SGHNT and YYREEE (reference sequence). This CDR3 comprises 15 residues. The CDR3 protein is CASTLLAGGPYEQYF. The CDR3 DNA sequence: TGTGCCAGCACCTTGCTAGCGGGAGGGCCTTACGAGCAGTACTTC.

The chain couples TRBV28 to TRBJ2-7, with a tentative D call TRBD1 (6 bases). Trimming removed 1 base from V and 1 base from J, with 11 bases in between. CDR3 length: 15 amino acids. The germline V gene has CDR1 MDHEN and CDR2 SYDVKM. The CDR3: CASSLFFTGSYEQYF. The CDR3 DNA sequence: TGTGCCAGCAGTTTATTTTTTACAGGGTCCTACGAGCAGTACTTC.

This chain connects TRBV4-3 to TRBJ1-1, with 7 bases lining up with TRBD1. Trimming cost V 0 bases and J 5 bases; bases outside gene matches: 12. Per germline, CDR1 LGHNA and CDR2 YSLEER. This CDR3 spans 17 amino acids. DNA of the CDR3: TGCGCCAGCAGCCAAGACTCAGTGACAGGGCTGGGAACTGAAGCTTTCTTT. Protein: CASSQDSVTGLGTEAFF.

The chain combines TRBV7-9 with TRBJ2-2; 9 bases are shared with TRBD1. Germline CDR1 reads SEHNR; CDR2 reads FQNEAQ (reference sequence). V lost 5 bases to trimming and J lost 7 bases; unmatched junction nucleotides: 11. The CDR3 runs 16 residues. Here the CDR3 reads CASSEDRGLVGGELFF. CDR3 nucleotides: TGTGCCAGCAGCGAAGACAGGGGGTTGGTTGGCGGGGAGCTGTTTTTT.

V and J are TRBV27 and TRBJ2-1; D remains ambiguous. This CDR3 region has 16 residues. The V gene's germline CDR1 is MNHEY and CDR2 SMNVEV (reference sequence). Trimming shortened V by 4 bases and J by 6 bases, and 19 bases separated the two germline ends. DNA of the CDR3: TGTGCCAGCAGTTCACCTGTCCGAACATCGGGCAATGAGCAGTTCTTC. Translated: CASSSPVRTSGNEQFF.

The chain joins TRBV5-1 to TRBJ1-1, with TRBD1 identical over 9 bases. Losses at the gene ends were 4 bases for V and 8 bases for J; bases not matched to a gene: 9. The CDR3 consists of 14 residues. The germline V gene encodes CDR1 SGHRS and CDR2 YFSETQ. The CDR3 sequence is CASSLDRDRVEAFF. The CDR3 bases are TGCGCCAGCAGCCTCGACCGGGACAGGGTAGAAGCTTTCTTT.

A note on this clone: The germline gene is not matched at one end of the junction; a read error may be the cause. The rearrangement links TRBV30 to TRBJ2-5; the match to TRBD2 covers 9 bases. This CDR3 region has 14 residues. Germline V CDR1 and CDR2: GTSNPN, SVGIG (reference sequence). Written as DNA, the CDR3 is TGTGCCTGGAGCCTAGAGGGACTAGCACCCCCCCGGGACTTC. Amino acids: CAWSLEGLAPPRDF.

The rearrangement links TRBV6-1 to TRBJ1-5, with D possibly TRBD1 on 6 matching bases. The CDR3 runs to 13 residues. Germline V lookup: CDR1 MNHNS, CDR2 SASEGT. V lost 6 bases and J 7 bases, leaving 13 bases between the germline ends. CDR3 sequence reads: CASSPMGAQPQHF. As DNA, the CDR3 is TGTGCCAGCAGCCCAATGGGGGCCCAGCCCCAGCATTTT.

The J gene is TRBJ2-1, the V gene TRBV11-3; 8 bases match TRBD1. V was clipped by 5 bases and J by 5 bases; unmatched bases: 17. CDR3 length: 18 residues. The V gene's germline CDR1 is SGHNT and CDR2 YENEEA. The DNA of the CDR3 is TGTGCCAGCAGCCGACAGGGGCCGGAGTCCAGGTGGAACAATGAGCAGTTCTTC. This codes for CASSRQGPESRWNNEQFF. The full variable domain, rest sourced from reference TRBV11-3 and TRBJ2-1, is EAGVVQSPRYKIIEKKQPVAFWCNPISGHNTLYWYLQNLGQGPELLIRYENEEAVDDSQLPKDRFSAERLKGVDSTLKIQPAELGDSAVYLCASSRQGPESRWNNEQFFGPGTRLTVL.

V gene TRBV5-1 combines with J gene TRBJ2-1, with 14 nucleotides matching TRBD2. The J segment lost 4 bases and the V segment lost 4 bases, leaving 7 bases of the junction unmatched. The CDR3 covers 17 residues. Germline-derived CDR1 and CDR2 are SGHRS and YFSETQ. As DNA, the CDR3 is TGCGCCAGCAGCCCAGGACTAGCGGGAGGTCTGTACAATGAGCAGTTCTTC. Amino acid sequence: CASSPGLAGGLYNEQFF.

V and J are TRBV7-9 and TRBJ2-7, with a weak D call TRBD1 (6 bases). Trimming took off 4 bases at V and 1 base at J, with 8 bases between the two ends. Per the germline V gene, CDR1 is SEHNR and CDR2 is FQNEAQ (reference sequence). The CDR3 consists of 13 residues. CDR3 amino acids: CASSWDTSYEQYF. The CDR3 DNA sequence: TGTGCCAGCAGCTGGGACACTTCCTACGAGCAGTACTTC.

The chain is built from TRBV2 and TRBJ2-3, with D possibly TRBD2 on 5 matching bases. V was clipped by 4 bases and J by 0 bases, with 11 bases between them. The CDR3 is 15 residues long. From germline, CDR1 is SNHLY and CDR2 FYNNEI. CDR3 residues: CASSVRGPSTDTQYF. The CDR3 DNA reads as TGTGCCAGCAGTGTTCGAGGGCCTAGCACAGATACGCAGTATTTT.

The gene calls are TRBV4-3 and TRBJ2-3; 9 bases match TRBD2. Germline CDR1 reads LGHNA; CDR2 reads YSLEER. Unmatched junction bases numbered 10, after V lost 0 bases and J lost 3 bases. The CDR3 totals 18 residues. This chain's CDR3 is CASSQDLGGAGGTDTQYF. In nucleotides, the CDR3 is TGCGCCAGCAGCCAAGATCTGGGGGGAGCGGGAGGAACAGATACGCAGTATTTT.

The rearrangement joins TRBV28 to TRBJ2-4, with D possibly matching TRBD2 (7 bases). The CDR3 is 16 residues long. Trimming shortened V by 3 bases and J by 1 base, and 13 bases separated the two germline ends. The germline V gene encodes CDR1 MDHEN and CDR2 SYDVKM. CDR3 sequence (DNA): TGTGCCAGCAGTTTGTTGGGGGGGCGGGCCAAAAACATTCAGTACTTC. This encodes CASSLLGGRAKNIQYF.

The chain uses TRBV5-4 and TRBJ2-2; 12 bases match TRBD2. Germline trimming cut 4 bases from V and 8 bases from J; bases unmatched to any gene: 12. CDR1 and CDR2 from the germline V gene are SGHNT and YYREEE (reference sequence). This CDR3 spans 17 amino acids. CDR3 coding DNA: TGTGCCAGCAGCAAAGGACTAGCGGGAAGATCCGGTGGGGAGCTGTTTTTT. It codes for CASSKGLAGRSGGELFF.

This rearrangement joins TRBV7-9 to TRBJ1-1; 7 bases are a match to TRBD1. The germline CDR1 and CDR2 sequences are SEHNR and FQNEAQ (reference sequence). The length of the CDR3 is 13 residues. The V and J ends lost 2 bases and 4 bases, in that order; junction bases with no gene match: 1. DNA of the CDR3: TGTGCCAGCAGCTTAAAGGGGGCCACTGAAGCTTTCTTT. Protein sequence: CASSLKGATEAFF.

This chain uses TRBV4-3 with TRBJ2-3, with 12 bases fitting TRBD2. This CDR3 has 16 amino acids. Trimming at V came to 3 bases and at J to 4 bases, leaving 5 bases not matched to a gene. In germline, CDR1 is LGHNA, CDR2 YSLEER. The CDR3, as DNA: TGCGCCAGCAGCCACGCCCTAGCGGGAGGGCCAGATACGCAGTATTTT. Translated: CASSHALAGGPDTQYF.

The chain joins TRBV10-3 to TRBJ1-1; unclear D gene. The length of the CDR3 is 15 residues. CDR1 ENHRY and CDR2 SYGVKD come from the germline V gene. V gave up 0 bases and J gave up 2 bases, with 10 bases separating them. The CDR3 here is CAISESRQINTEAFF. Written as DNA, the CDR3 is TGTGCCATCAGTGAGTCGAGGCAGATTAACACTGAAGCTTTCTTT.

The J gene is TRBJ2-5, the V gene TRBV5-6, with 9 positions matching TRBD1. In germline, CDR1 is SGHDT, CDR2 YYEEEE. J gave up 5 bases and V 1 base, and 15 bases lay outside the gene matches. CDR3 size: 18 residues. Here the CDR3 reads CASSLPPGTGLGHETQYF. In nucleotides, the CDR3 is TGTGCCAGCAGCTTGCCCCCCGGGACAGGGCTAGGGCACGAGACCCAGTACTTC. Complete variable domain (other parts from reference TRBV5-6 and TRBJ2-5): DAGVTQSPTHLIKTRGQQVTLRCSPKSGHDTVSWYQQALGQGPQFIFQYYEEEERQRGNFPDRFSGHQFPNYSSELNVNALLLGDSALYLCASSLPPGTGLGHETQYFGPGTRLLVL.

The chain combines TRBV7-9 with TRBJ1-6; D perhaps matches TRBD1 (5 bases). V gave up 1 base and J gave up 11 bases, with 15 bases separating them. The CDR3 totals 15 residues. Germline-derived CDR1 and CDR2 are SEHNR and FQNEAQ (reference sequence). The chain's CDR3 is CASSLDTGDSPPLHF. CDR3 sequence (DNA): TGTGCCAGCAGCTTAGACACGGGGGACTCCCCACCCCTCCACTTT.

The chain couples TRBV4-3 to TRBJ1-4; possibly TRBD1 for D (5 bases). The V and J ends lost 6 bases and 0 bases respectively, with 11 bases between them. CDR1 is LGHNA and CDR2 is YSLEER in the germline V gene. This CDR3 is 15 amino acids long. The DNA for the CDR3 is TGCGCCAGCAGTGTTGACAGTTCAACTAATGAAAAACTGTTTTTT. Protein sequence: CASSVDSSTNEKLFF.

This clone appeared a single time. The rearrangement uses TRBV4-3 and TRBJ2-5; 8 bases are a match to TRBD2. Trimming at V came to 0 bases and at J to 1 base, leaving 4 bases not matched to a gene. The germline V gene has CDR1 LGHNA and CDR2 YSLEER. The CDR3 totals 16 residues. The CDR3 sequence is CASSQDLAGTQETQYF. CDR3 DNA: TGCGCCAGCAGCCAAGATCTAGCGGGCACCCAAGAGACCCAGTACTTC.

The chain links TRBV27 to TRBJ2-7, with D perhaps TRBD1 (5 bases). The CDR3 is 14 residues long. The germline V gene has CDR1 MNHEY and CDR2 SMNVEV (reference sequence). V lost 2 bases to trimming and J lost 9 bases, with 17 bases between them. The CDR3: CASSLNRNEFGQYF. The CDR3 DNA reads TGTGCCAGCAGTTTAAACAGGAATGAGTTTGGGCAGTACTTC.